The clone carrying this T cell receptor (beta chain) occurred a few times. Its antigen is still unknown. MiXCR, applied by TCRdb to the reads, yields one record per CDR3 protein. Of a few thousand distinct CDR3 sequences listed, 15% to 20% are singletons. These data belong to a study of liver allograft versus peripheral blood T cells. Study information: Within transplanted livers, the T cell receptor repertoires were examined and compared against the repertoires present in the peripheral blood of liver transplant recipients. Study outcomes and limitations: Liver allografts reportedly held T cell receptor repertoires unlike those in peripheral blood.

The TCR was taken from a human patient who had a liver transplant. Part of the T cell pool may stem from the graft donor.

This CDR3 is CASSESLYEQYF. CDR3 DNA sequence: TGTGCCAGCAGTGAATCCCTCTACGAGCAGTACTTC. The chain joins TRBV25-1 to TRBJ2-7; D is ambiguous. V dropped 1 base and J dropped 3 bases, with 4 bases sitting between them. The length of the CDR3 is 12 residues. Germline CDR1 MGHDK, CDR2 SYGVNS.